This TCR beta chain is from a study of Ad26.COV2.S vaccination and SARS-CoV-2 variants. About the research overall: Ad26.COV2.S, an intramuscular injection, was given once or twice 56 days apart.

The table came from immunoSEQ multiplex PCR; TCRdb's copy has only in-frame clones and leaves some out. The data contain 360,000 or so clones, around 86% of them seen just once; the ten biggest clones take up about 3.4%. This clone appeared a single time. The target antigen is unknown. Stated treatment: 15 to 20 received Ad26.COV2.S at low or high dose, single or two shots; about 5 received placebo; per-sample allocation not given. Repertoires come from day 63 after the first vaccine or placebo injection. It was an adult aged 18-55 years in Boston who was the donor. What was given as vaccine was an Ad26 vector encoding Wuhan-strain SARS-CoV-2 spike. Study conclusions and caveats: Placebo recipients trailed vaccine recipients in spike-specific TCR breadth.

The V segment lost 3 bases and the J segment 13 bases; nucleotides outside the gene matches: 8. Germline V gene data show CDR1 as KGHSH and CDR2 as LQKENI. This CDR3 has 13 residues. The chain combines TRBV18 with TRBJ1-5; TRBD1 agrees at 8 bases. Material: peripheral blood, obtained in a trial of Ad26.COV2.S vaccine versus placebo. This receptor was identified in a person between 18 and 65 years old who received the Ad26.COV2.S COVID-19 vaccine or a placebo. The chain's CDR3 is CASSPDRAGAQHF. In DNA form, the CDR3 reads TGTGCCAGCTCACCGGACAGGGCCGGAGCACAGCATTTT.